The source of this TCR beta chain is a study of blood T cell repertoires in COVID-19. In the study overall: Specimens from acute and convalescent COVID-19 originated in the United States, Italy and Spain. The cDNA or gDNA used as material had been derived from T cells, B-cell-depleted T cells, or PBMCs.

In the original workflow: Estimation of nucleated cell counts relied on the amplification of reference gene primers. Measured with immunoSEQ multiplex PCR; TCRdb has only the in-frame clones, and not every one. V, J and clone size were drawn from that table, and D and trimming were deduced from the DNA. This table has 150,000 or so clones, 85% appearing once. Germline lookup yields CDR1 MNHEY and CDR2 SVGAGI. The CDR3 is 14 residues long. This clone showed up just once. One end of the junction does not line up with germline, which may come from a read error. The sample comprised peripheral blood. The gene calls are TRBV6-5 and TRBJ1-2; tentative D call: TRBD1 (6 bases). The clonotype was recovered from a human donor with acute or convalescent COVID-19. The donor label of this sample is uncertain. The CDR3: CASSYSIQGGNEPF. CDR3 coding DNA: TGTGCCAGCAGTTACTCGATACAAGGGGGAAACGAACCCTTC.